Below, one T cell receptor (beta chain) is given with its context. What it binds is not known. Reverse transcribing all isolated RNA meant expressed TCRB transcripts were sequenced. Naive, central memory and regulatory T cell samples averaged approximately 3.6 million immunoSEQ reads each. Method: immunoSEQ multiplex PCR; TCRdb's copy keeps in-frame clones and lacks some. The sample shows 330,000 or so clones, roughly a fifth of them seen only once. The data belong to a study of beta chain features in type 1 diabetes. V shed 1 base and J 5 bases; nucleotides not matched to a gene: 9. The CDR3 is 16 amino acids. The germline gives CDR1 SGHNT, CDR2 YYREEE (reference sequence). Study outcomes and limitations: PCR might pick shorter templates more often, in the same way for patients and controls. Within patients, naive, central memory and Treg TCRB repertoires seemed more similar than within healthy donors. Cells with high TCR expression could be over-represented when cDNA is sequenced.

This clonotype was sampled from a young woman in good health. The sample comprised naive CD4+ T cells from blood. The V and J genes are TRBV5-4 and TRBJ2-5; TRBD2 agrees at 9 bases. The CDR3 sequence: CASSLRLAANRETQYF. The CDR3, as DNA: TGTGCCAGCAGCTTGAGACTAGCGGCCAACAGGGAGACCCAGTACTTC.